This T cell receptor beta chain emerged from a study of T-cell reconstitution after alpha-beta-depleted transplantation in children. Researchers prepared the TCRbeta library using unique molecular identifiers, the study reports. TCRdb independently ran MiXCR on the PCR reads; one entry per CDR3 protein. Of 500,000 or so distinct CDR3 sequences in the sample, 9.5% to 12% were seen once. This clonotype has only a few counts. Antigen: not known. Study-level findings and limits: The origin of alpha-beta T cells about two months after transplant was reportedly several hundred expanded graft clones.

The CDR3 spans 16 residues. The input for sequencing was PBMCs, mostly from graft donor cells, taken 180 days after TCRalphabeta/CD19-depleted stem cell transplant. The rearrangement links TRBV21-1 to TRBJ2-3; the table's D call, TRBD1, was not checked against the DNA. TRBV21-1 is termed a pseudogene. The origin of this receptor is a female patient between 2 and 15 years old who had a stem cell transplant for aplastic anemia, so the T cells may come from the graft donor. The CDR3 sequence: CASSKERPGGTDTQYF. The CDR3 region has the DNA TGTGCCAGCAGCAAAGAAAGGCCGGGAGGCACAGATACGCAGTATTTT.